This T cell receptor beta chain was documented in a study of CD8+CD57+ T cells in acquired aplastic anemia. About the research overall: DNA per sorted CD4+ or CD8+ sample ranged 0.2 to 27.4 ug, averaging 3.2 ug.

Genomic DNA constituted the template upon which TCR beta VDJ and CDR3 profiling was performed. A single record per CDR3 protein comes from TCRdb applying MiXCR to the reads. The sample lists roughly 200,000 distinct CDR3 sequences, nearly 65% occurring once. Patients included in sequencing had previously demonstrated CD8+CD57+ cell expansion by flow cytometry. When blood sampling took place, the patients had received no therapy. The CDR3 has 15 residues. Germline-derived CDR1 and CDR2 are LNHNV and YYDKDF (reference sequence). The V and J ends lost 4 bases and 3 bases, in that order; junction bases with no gene match: 4.

The gene calls are TRBV15 and TRBJ2-2, with 8 bases matching TRBD1. Sequencing was carried out using sorted CD4+, CD8+, or CD8+CD57+ T cells (not recorded which) from PBMCs. The TCR comes from a human donor with aplastic anemia. The CDR3 reads CATSKDREYTGELFF. As DNA, the CDR3 is TGTGCCACCAGCAAGGACAGGGAGTACACCGGGGAGCTGTTTTTT.